This T cell receptor (beta chain) was identified in a study of blood T cell repertoires in COVID-19. V lost 7 bases, J lost 6 bases, and 5 bases stayed unmatched. The CDR3 consists of 12 residues. Germline loops: CDR1 GTSNPN, CDR2 SVGIG (reference sequence). Original data processing: How many nucleated cells were present was estimated from reference gene primer amplification. Measured with immunoSEQ multiplex PCR; TCRdb has only the in-frame clones, and not every one. V and J calls plus clone size are reproduced from that table; the DNA served to infer D and trimming. The table lists about 210,000 clones, more than 70% of them singletons, with less than 3.5% in the top ten.

This receptor was taken from a man over 45 with active or convalescent COVID-19. Sequencing was done on a sample of peripheral blood. The genes are TRBV30 and TRBJ1-5; 8 nucleotides align to TRBD1. The CDR3 region is CASGQGIQPQHF. The CDR3 coding sequence is TGTGCCTCCGGACAGGGAATTCAGCCCCAGCATTTT.